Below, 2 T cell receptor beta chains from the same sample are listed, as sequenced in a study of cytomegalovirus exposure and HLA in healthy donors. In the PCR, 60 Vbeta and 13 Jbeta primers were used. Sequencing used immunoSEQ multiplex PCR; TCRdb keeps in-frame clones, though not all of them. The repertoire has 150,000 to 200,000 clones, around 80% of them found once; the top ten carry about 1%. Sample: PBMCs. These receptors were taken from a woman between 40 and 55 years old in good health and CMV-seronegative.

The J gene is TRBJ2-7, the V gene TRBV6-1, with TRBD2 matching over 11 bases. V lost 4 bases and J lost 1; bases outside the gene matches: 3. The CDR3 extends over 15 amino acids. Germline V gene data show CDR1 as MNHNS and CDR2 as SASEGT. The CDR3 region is CASSARLAGSYEQYF. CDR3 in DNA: TGTGCCAGCAGTGCCCGACTAGCGGGATCCTACGAGCAGTACTTC.

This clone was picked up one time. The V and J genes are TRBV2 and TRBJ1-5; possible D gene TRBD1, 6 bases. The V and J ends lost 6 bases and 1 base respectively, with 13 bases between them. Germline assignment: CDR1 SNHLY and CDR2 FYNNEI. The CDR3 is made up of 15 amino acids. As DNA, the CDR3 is TGTGCCAGCAGCCAGGGGACAATCAGCAATCAGCCCCAGCATTTT. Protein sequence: CASSQGTISNQPQHF.